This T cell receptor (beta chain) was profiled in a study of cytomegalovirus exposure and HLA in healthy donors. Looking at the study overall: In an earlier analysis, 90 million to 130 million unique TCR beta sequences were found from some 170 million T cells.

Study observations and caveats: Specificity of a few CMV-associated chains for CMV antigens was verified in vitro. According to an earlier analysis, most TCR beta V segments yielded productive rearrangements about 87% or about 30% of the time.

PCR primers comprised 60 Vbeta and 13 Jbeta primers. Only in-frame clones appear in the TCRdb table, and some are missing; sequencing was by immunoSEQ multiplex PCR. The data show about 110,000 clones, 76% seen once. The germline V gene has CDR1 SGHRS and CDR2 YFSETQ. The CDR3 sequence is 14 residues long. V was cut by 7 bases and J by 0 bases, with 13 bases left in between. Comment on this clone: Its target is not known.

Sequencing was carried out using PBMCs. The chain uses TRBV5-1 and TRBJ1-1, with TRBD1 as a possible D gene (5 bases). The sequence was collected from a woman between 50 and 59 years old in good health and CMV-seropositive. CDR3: CASGGGPLNTEAFF. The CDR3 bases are TGCGCCAGCGGGGGGGGACCTTTGAACACTGAAGCTTTCTTT.